Detailed here is one TCR beta chain. Its cognate antigen has yet to be identified. Base qualities were left out, and no much larger clone turns up one base away. The sample is drawn from a study of blood T cell repertoires in COVID-19 (TCRdb year 2020). Notes on the research overall: Samples covering the acute and convalescent phases of COVID-19 were provided by collaborators in the United States, Italy and Spain. Samples were obtained from the ongoing ImmuneRACE study (first 160 participants) and from some 1,200 subjects provided by 6 global collaborators. The sample metadata nearly always contained a de-identified subject ID, COVID-19 status, age in years and sex. The prospective study material was composed of cDNA or gDNA derived from T cells, B-cell-depleted T cells, or PBMCs. Deeply sampled blood TCRbeta repertoires from subjects exposed to, actively infected with, or recovered from COVID-19 were included in the dataset. Where HLA class I and class II types were available, the types were taken from metadata supplied by the sample provider, not from assay-based typing. The repertoires were released in a freely available public database intended as a resource for research on the immune response to SARS-CoV-2. The paper's findings and limits, for the study overall: How much clinical and demographic metadata was included differed by source and by participant, and the metadata was provided uncurated.

The immunoSEQ Assay, a bias-controlled multiplex PCR, was used to amplify TCRbeta CDR3 regions from genomic DNA. In the authors' own workflow: The number of nucleated cells in each sample was estimated from the amplification of reference gene primers within the assay. Sequence reads were collapsed and filtered to measure the absolute abundance of every unique TCRbeta CDR3 rearrangement. For each sample, productive Simpson clonality was calculated as the square root of Simpson's diversity index across productive rearrangements. TCRdb retrieved this table from immuneACCESS and kept in-frame rearrangements only. Not all clones are present; in checked studies, unresolved V genes account for under half, and no reason is known for the remainder. V, J and clone size reflect that table, while D and trimming were determined from the DNA. In all, the sample holds roughly 390,000 clones, and 80% to 90% of those were seen once. The ten most abundant clones make up over 9.5% of the sample.

At one collaborating source in Seattle, patients were enrolled during active infection and were followed longitudinally through the course of disease. Collaborating institutions collected whole blood in K2EDTA tubes following their own protocols. For TCRbeta analysis, collaborator samples were shipped as frozen whole blood, as isolated PBMCs, or as DNA extracted from either sample type. The sequence came from a woman aged 25-40 years with COVID-19, enrolled during active disease. The sequencing sample was made of peripheral blood.

At the DNA level, the sequence is TGTGCCTGGACTGGGACTAGCGGGAGGTGGGATGAGCAGTTCTTC. Translated, it reads CAWTGTSGRWDEQFF. The sequence links TRBV30 to TRBJ2-1, with TRBD2 matching 15 junction bases. There are 15 amino acids in the CDR3, from cysteine to phenylalanine inclusive. Kept here is only the CDR3 DNA, which spans 45 bases and is read in frame from base 1. Trimming removed 4 bases from V and 8 bases from J; the gene matches leave 6 bases unexplained. Based on the germline V gene (reference sequence), the CDR1 and CDR2 sequences are GTSNPN and SVGIG.